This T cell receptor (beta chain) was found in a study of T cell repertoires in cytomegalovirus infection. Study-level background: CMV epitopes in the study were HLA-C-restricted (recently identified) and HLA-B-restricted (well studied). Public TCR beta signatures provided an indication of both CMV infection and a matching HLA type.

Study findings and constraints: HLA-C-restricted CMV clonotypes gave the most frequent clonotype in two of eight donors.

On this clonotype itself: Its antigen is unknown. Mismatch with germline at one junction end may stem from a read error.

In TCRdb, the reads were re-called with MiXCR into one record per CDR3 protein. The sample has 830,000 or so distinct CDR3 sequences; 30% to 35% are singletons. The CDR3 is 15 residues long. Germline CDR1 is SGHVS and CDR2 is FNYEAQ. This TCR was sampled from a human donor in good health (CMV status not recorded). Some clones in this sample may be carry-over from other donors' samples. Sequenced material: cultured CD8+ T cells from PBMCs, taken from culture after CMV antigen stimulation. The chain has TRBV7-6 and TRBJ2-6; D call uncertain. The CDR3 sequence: CASSSRLSGTNVLTF. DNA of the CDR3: TGTGCCAGCAGCTCCAGGTTATCTGGGACCAACGTCCTGACTTTC.